Below, 32 T cell receptor beta chains from the same sample are listed, as sequenced in a study of identical twins' blood T cells. One entry per CDR3 protein results from TCRdb running MiXCR on the 5' RACE reads. The profile covers 300,000 to 450,000 distinct CDR3 sequences, with roughly 31% appearing a single time and roughly 5.5% taken by the ten largest. Material for sequencing was PBMCs. Source of these receptors: a woman aged 18-50 years in good health.

This clonotype was seen only a few times. The rearrangement joins TRBV14 to TRBJ2-1, with unresolved D. Trimming took 2 bases from V and 7 from J, leaving 6 bases between them. The germline V gene encodes CDR1 SGHDN and CDR2 FVKESK. This CDR3 has 12 amino acids. The CDR3 DNA sequence: TGTGCCAGCAGCCAAATGAGGAATGAGCAGTTCTTC. It codes for CASSQMRNEQFF.

This clonotype was seen more than once but under ten times. The chain carries TRBV11-2 and TRBJ1-1; 7 bases are a match to TRBD1. V lost 5 bases to trimming and J lost 7 bases; unmatched junction nucleotides: 7. CDR1 is SGHAT and CDR2 is FQNNGV in the germline V gene. The CDR3 loop spans 13 amino acids. The CDR3 DNA follows: TGTGCCAGCAGCAAAGACAGGGACATTGAAGCTTTCTTT. It translates to CASSKDRDIEAFF. Full variable domain (rest looked up from reference TRBV11-2 and TRBJ1-1): EAGVAQSPRYKIIEKRQSVAFWCNPISGHATLYWYQQILGQGPKLLIQFQNNGVVDDSQLPKDRFSAERLKGVDSTLKIQPAKLEDSAVYLCASSKDRDIEAFFGQGTRLTVV.

This clonotype was seen a few times. This chain joins TRBV21-1 and TRBJ2-7; the listed D gene, TRBD2, was not tested against the DNA. TRBV21-1 is deemed a pseudogene. The CDR3 length is 17 residues. CDR3 loop: CASSKPSRTSGAYEQYF. The CDR3 nucleotides read TGTGCCAGCAGCAAACCCTCTAGGACTAGCGGGGCCTACGAGCAGTACTTC.

This clonotype was counted a few times. The chain carries TRBV29-1 and TRBJ1-2; D gene unclear. Trimming removed 4 bases at V and 4 bases at J, with 16 bases between. CDR1 is SQVTM and CDR2 is ANQGSEA in the germline V gene. There are 14 residues in the CDR3. CDR3 sequence reads: CSVGQQTSIYGYTF. In nucleotides, the CDR3 is TGCAGCGTTGGTCAGCAGACATCGATCTATGGCTACACCTTC.

The rearrangement uses TRBV7-9 and TRBJ1-2; D gene uncertain. With 6 bases removed from V and 4 bases from J, the gap between germline ends came to 9 bases. CDR1 and CDR2 (germline): SEHNR, FQNEAQ (reference sequence). This CDR3 has 12 amino acids. CDR3 residues: CASRAMVYGYTF. As DNA, the CDR3 is TGTGCCAGCAGAGCGATGGTCTATGGCTACACCTTC.

There are many counts of this clonotype. The chain joins TRBV5-4 to TRBJ1-2; 9 nucleotides align to TRBD1. Per the germline V gene, CDR1 is SGHNT and CDR2 is YYREEE (reference sequence). V lost 4 bases and J lost 3; bases outside the gene matches: 4. The CDR3 runs to 14 residues. The CDR3 here is CASSLRTGDYGYTF. The CDR3 region has the DNA TGTGCCAGCAGCCTCCGGACAGGGGACTATGGCTACACCTTC.

The table lists this clonotype with a few counts. V gene TRBV5-4 combines with J gene TRBJ2-3; perhaps TRBD2 as D (7 bases). Germline V gene sequence: CDR1 SGHNT, CDR2 YYREEE (reference sequence). The CDR3 spans 15 residues. V was trimmed by 3 bases and J by 3 bases, leaving 14 bases between them. The DNA for the CDR3 is TGTGCCAGCAGCTGGGGGGGCCGCGGAACAGATACGCAGTATTTT. Protein product: CASSWGGRGTDTQYF.

This chain connects TRBV29-1 to TRBJ1-2; D unresolved. The CDR3 is 12 amino acids. The germline gives CDR1 SQVTM, CDR2 ANQGSEA. V was pared by 1 base and J by 2 bases, with 5 bases between. CDR3 sequence reads: CSVEASNYGYTF. CDR3 sequence (DNA): TGCAGCGTTGAAGCGTCCAACTATGGCTACACCTTC. Full variable domain (rest looked up from reference TRBV29-1 and TRBJ1-2): SAVISQKPSRDICQRGTSLTIQCQVDSQVTMMFWYRQQPGQSLTLIATANQGSEATYESGFVIDKFPISRPNLTFSTLTVSNMSPEDSSIYLCSVEASNYGYTFGSGTRLTVV.

This chain links TRBV10-3 with TRBJ1-5; TRBD1 aligns across 9 bases. Losses at the gene ends were 2 bases for V and 4 bases for J; bases not matched to a gene: 6. Per the germline V gene, CDR1 is ENHRY and CDR2 is SYGVKD. This CDR3 is 16 amino acids long. This CDR3 is CAISETGGAKNQPQHF. CDR3 DNA: TGTGCCATCAGTGAGACAGGGGGCGCGAAAAATCAGCCCCAGCATTTT.

This clonotype was observed a few times. V gene TRBV6-5 combines with J gene TRBJ2-2; TRBD2 matches at 9 bases. With V trimmed by 7 bases and J by 9 bases, 12 bases remained unmatched. Germline values: CDR1 MNHEY, CDR2 SVGAGI. The CDR3 extends over 15 amino acids. The CDR3 nucleotides read TGTGCCAGCACCCCCGGGGCGGGAGGGGGTCGGGAGCTGTTTTTT. Protein sequence: CASTPGAGGGRELFF.

This clonotype appeared a single time. The DNA of the CDR3 is TGTGCCAGCGGCGAACTATCCTACGAGCAGTACTTC. It is translated as CASGELSYEQYF. This chain uses TRBV7-9 with TRBJ2-7, with D hard to call. The CDR3 is made up of 12 amino acids. Between the trimmed V and J ends, which lost 8 bases and 1 base, there was a span of 9 bases. Germline CDR1 reads SEHNR; CDR2 reads FQNEAQ (reference sequence).

This clonotype came up a few times. The J gene is TRBJ2-1, the V gene TRBV19; TRBD2 matches at 12 bases. The CDR3 length is 14 residues. From germline, CDR1 is LNHDA and CDR2 SQIVND (reference sequence). Trimming at V came to 6 bases and at J to 9 bases, leaving 6 bases not matched to a gene. The CDR3 bases are TGTGCCAGTAGACGACTAGCGGGAGTTGGTGAGCAGTTCTTC. Its protein product is CASRRLAGVGEQFF.

As concerns this clonotype: Possible read error: a much larger clone is one base away. The gene calls are TRBV6-6 and TRBJ1-1, with D maybe TRBD1 (5 bases). This CDR3 is built from 15 residues. CDR1 MNHNY and CDR2 SVGAGI come from the germline V gene (reference sequence). The CDR3 reads CASSYSILGQAEALF. The DNA of the CDR3 is TGTGCCAGCAGTTACTCAATTTTGGGGCAAGCTGAAGCTTTATTT.

The CDR3 spells CASRQRGSTDTQYF. CDR3 bases: TGTGCCAGCAGACAGAGAGGCAGCACAGATACGCAGTATTTT. This rearrangement joins TRBV7-2 to TRBJ2-3; D unresolved. The CDR3 contains 14 residues. V lost 6 bases and J 0 bases, leaving 10 bases between the germline ends. The germline V gene has CDR1 SGHTA and CDR2 FQGNSA. Variable domain in full (rest from reference TRBV7-2 and TRBJ2-3): GAGVSQSPSNKVTEKGKDVELRCDPISGHTALYWYRQSLGQGLEFLIYFQGNSAPDKSGLPSDRFSAERTGGSVSTLTIQRTQQEDSAVYLCASRQRGSTDTQYFGPGTRLTVL.

This clonotype came up a few times. The chain uses TRBV29-1 and TRBJ1-1, with a weak D call TRBD1 (5 bases). The CDR3 is made up of 14 amino acids. Germline lookup yields CDR1 SQVTM and CDR2 ANQGSEA. Trimming cost V 4 bases and J 2 bases, with 14 bases left between them. CDR3 nucleotides: TGCAGCGTTGTAAATGGGGGGGTTAACACTGAAGCTTTCTTT. It is translated as CSVVNGGVNTEAFF.

The V call is TRBV30, the J call TRBJ2-7; D unresolved. Per the germline V gene, CDR1 is GTSNPN and CDR2 is SVGIG (reference sequence). V gave up 0 bases and J gave up 2 bases, with 8 bases separating them. The CDR3 covers 13 residues. Here the CDR3 reads CAWSVSGPYEQYF. In DNA, the CDR3 is TGTGCCTGGAGTGTAAGTGGGCCCTACGAGCAGTACTTC.

The CDR3, as DNA: TGCGCCAGCAGCCAAGACGGCGGGGGGGAGCCCCAGCATTTT. Translation gives CASSQDGGGEPQHF. The chain has TRBV4-3 and TRBJ1-5; D is perhaps TRBD1 (5 bases). The CDR3 spans 14 residues. V was clipped by 0 bases and J by 8 bases, with 11 bases between them. Germline values: CDR1 LGHNA, CDR2 YSLEER.

This clonotype has just a few counts. The genes are TRBV3-1 and TRBJ2-3; no definite D call. The CDR3 is 14 residues long. V was cut by 0 bases and J by 1 base, with 5 bases left in between. In germline, CDR1 is LGHDT, CDR2 YNNKEL (reference sequence). The CDR3 reads CASSQDDGTDTQYF. The CDR3 DNA reads TGTGCCAGCAGCCAAGATGATGGCACAGATACGCAGTATTTT.

The gene calls are TRBV10-3 and TRBJ2-7, with D perhaps TRBD1 (5 bases). The germline V and J ends were trimmed by 8 bases and 4 bases, with 9 bases remaining between them. Germline V gene lookup returns CDR1 ENHRY and CDR2 SYGVKD. The CDR3 length is 11 residues. CDR3 region: CAIGALYEQYF. For the CDR3, the DNA is TGTGCCATCGGGGCTTTGTACGAGCAGTACTTC.

This clonotype was counted between two and nine times. The chain carries TRBV19 and TRBJ1-1; 9 bases are a match to TRBD1. The CDR3 totals 15 residues. The germline V gene encodes CDR1 LNHDA and CDR2 SQIVND (reference sequence). The CDR3 sequence: CSTYGTGRMDTEAFF. CDR3 DNA: TGTTCCACCTACGGGACAGGGAGAATGGACACTGAAGCTTTCTTT. Drawing the rest from reference TRBV19 and TRBJ1-1, the complete variable domain is DGGITQSPKYLFRKEGQNVTLSCEQNLNHDAMYWYRQDPGQGLRLIYYSQIVNDFQKGDIAEGYSVSREKKESFPLTVTSAQKNPTAFYLCSTYGTGRMDTEAFFGQGTRLTVV.

This clonotype came up many times. The J gene is TRBJ2-2, the V gene TRBV6-5; D is perhaps TRBD1 (6 bases). The CDR3 totals 15 residues. V was pared by 6 bases and J by 5 bases, with 16 bases between. Per the germline V gene, CDR1 is MNHEY and CDR2 is SVGAGI. In nucleotides, the CDR3 is TGTGCCAGCAGCCCGATAGGGGGTACTACCGGGGAGCTGTTTTTT. Translating gives CASSPIGGTTGELFF.

This clonotype was seen only a few times. The V gene is TRBV18, the J gene TRBJ2-7; no definite D call. The CDR3 extends over 12 amino acids. V was pared by 0 bases and J by 5 bases, with 5 bases between. CDR1 and CDR2 (germline): KGHSH, LQKENI. CDR3 loop: CASSPPTHEQYF. In nucleotides, the CDR3 is TGTGCCAGCTCACCACCGACACACGAGCAGTACTTC. The variable domain in full, with the rest retrieved from reference TRBV18 and TRBJ2-7, is NAGVMQNPRHLVRRRGQEARLRCSPMKGHSHVYWYRQLPEEGLKFMVYLQKENIIDESGMPKERFSAEFPKEGPSILRIQQVVRGDSAAYFCASSPPTHEQYFGPGTRLTVT.

There are a few counts of this clonotype. In DNA, the CDR3 is TGCAGTGCTAGAGCCCCATCTGCCTTAGATAATGAAAAACTGTTTTTT. Protein product: CSARAPSALDNEKLFF. The rearrangement uses TRBV20-1 and TRBJ1-4; D remains ambiguous. Germline values: CDR1 DFQATT, CDR2 SNEGSKA (reference sequence). This CDR3 spans 16 amino acids. With 1 base removed from V and 4 bases from J, the gap between germline ends came to 16 bases.

This clonotype was seen at least ten times. CDR3 coding DNA: TGCGCCAGCAGGGGACAGGGTGTAGCTGAAGCTTTCTTT. It specifies CASRGQGVAEAFF. The rearrangement links TRBV5-1 to TRBJ1-1; 9 bases map to TRBD1. Trimming removed 5 bases from V and 6 bases from J; junction bases left unmatched: 5. Germline V CDR1 and CDR2: SGHRS, YFSETQ. The CDR3 runs to 13 residues.

This rearrangement joins TRBV20-1 to TRBJ2-3, with 9 nucleotides matching TRBD2. Germline lookup yields CDR1 DFQATT and CDR2 SNEGSKA (reference sequence). Trimming cost V 3 bases and J 8 bases; bases outside gene matches: 15. CDR3 length: 16 amino acids. The CDR3: CSASSLIAGEAGTQYF. The CDR3 DNA reads TGCAGTGCTAGCTCGCTCATAGCGGGGGAGGCAGGTACGCAGTATTTT.

In this sample, this clonotype turned up a few times. This sequence joins TRBV12-5 and TRBJ1-2; 8 positions agree with TRBD1. The germline V gene has CDR1 LGHNT and CDR2 FRNRAP. CDR3 length: 15 residues. V gave up 6 bases and J gave up 7 bases; unmatched junction bases: 13. CDR3 sequence reads: CASGGRARGHPGYTF. CDR3 DNA: TGTGCTAGTGGGGGCCGGGCCAGGGGGCACCCTGGCTACACCTTC.

This clonotype has more than one count but fewer than ten. The gene calls are TRBV7-9 and TRBJ2-7; 12 bases fit TRBD2. The germline CDR1 and CDR2 sequences are SEHNR and FQNEAQ (reference sequence). With V trimmed by 5 bases and J by 4 bases, 3 bases remained unmatched. This CDR3 is 14 amino acids long. CDR3 in amino acids: CASSILAGGYEQYF. The CDR3 DNA is TGTGCCAGCAGCATTCTAGCGGGGGGGTACGAGCAGTACTTC. Using reference TRBV7-9 and TRBJ2-7 for the parts outside the CDR3, the full variable domain is DTGVSQNPRHKITKRGQNVTFRCDPISEHNRLYWYRQTLGQGPEFLTYFQNEAQLEKSRLLSDRFSAERPKGSFSTLEIQRTEQGDSAMYLCASSILAGGYEQYFGPGTRLTVT.

As concerns this clonotype: Here the CDR3 omits its conserved ending phenylalanine or tryptophan, so a read error is the likely source. V is TRBV6-5 and J is TRBJ2-7, with D perhaps TRBD1 (6 bases). This CDR3 is built from 15 residues. From germline, CDR1 is MNHEY and CDR2 SVGAGI. Between the trimmed V and J ends, which lost 0 bases and 8 bases, there was a span of 17 bases. The CDR3 is CASSYSKARGLQQYL. CDR3 nucleotides: TGTGCCAGCAGTTACTCGAAGGCCAGGGGCCTTCAGCAGTACCTC.

In this sample, this clonotype turned up many times. In DNA form, the CDR3 reads TGTGCCAGCAGCTTTGGTCCGGCAGGGTATGGCTACACCTTC. This sequence encodes CASSFGPAGYGYTF. The chain recombines TRBV5-4 with TRBJ1-2, with a possible D match to TRBD1 (5 bases). Between the trimmed V and J ends, which lost 2 bases and 5 bases, there was a span of 13 bases. This CDR3 is built from 14 residues. Germline values: CDR1 SGHNT, CDR2 YYREEE (reference sequence).

The rearrangement links TRBV29-1 to TRBJ1-1; D ambiguous. This CDR3 is 10 amino acids long. The germline V gene encodes CDR1 SQVTM and CDR2 ANQGSEA. Trimming took 3 bases from V and 10 from J, leaving 9 bases between them. DNA of the CDR3: TGCAGCGTTGAGTTGGAAGGAGCTTTCTTT. As protein: CSVELEGAFF.

V usage is TRBV11-2 and J usage is TRBJ1-2; D is unresolved. The CDR3 extends over 13 amino acids. V was cut by 10 bases and J by 3 bases, with 15 bases left in between. Germline-derived CDR1 and CDR2 are SGHAT and FQNNGV. The DNA for the CDR3 is TGTGCCAACAGTCTTGACGGGCACTATGGCTACACCTTC. Residues: CANSLDGHYGYTF.

V and J are TRBV7-9 and TRBJ2-1; no reliable D call. CDR3 length equals 12 residues. Germline loops: CDR1 SEHNR, CDR2 FQNEAQ (reference sequence). The germline V and J ends were trimmed by 3 bases and 8 bases, with 8 bases remaining between them. This CDR3 is CASSFGSDEQFF. The DNA for the CDR3 is TGTGCCAGCAGCTTTGGGTCCGATGAGCAGTTCTTC.